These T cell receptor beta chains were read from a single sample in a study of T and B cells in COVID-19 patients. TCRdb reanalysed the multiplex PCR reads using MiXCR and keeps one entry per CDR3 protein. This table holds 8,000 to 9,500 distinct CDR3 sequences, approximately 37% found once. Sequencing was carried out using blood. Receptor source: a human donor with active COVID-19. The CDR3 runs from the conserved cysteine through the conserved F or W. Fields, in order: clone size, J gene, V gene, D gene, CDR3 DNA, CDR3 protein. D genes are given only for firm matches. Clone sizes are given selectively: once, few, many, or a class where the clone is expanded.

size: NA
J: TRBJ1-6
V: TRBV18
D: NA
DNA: TGTGCCAGCTCACCCCCGACAAGGGCAAGCGGAGCCCTCCACTTT
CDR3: CASSPPTRASGALHF

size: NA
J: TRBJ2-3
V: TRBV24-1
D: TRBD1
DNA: TGTGCCACCCGGGACAGGGTGGGAGATACGCAGTATTTT
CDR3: CATRDRVGDTQYF

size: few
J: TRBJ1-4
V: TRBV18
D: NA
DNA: TGTGCCAGCTCACCCAGTGAGGGGGCAACTAATGAAAAACTGTTTTTT
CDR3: CASSPSEGATNEKLFF

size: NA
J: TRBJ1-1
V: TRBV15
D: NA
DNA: TGTGCCACCAGCAGAGGGCAGGACGGTTTAAACACTGAAGCTTTCTTT
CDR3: CATSRGQDGLNTEAFF

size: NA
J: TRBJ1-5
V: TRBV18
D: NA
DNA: TGTGCCAGCTCACCTAGGGGGGATTTGGGCAATCAGCCCCAGCATTTT
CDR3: CASSPRGDLGNQPQHF

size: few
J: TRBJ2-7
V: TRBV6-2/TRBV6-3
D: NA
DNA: TGTGCCAGCAGTTACGGTCGACTTTCCTACGAGCAGTACTTC
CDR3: CASSYGRLSYEQYF

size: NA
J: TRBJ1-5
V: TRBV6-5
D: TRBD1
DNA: TGTGCCAGCAGCCCAACCAAGACAGGGGCGATTAGCAATCAGCCCCAGCATTTT
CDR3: CASSPTKTGAISNQPQHF

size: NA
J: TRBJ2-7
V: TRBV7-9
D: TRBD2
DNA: TGTGCCAGCACCCCCCGAGGCCTAGCGGGAACTAGCTCCTACGAGCAGTACTTC
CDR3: CASTPRGLAGTSSYEQYF

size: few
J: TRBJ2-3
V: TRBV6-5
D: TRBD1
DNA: TGTGCCAGCAGCCCCCCGGGACAGGGCACAGATACGCAGTATTTT
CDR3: CASSPPGQGTDTQYF

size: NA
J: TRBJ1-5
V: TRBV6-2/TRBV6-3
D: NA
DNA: TGTGCCAGCAGTAACCCTGGAGTAGAACAGCCCCAGCATTTT
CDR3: CASSNPGVEQPQHF

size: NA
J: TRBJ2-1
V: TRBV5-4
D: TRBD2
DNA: TGTGCCAGCAGCTTAACGGGGGGGATGAATGAGCAGTTCTTC
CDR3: CASSLTGGMNEQFF

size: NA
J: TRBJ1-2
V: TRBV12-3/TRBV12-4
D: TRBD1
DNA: TGTGCCAGCAGGCCGGGCAGGGGGCGAACGGAGGGCTACACCTTC
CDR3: CASRPGRGRTEGYTF

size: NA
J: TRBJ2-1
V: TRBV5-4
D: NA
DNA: TGTGCCAGCAGCCCGGAGCGGGACAATGAGCAGTTCTTC
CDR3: CASSPERDNEQFF

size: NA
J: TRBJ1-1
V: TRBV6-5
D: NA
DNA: TGTGCCAGCAGTCCCTCGGGACGTACTGAAGCTTTCTTT
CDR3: CASSPSGRTEAFF

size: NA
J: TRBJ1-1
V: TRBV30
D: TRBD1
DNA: TGTGCCACGGACAGGGGGCGGTTGGGCACTGAAGCTTTCTTT
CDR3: CATDRGRLGTEAFF

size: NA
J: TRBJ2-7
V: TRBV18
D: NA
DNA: TGTGCCAGCTCACCACCGTCAAAATCCTCCTACGAGCAGTACTTC
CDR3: CASSPPSKSSYEQYF

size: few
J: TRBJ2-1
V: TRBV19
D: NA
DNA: TGTGCCAGTAGTATGGGCTCGGGGGCCAATGAGCAGTTCTTC
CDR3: CASSMGSGANEQFF

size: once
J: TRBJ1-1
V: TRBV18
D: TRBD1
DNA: TGTGCCAGCTCGGGACAGGAGAACACTGAAGCTTTCTTT
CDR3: CASSGQENTEAFF

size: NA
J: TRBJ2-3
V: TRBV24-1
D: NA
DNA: TGTGCCACCCAGACAGGAGCCACAGATACGCAGTATTTT
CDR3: CATQTGATDTQYF

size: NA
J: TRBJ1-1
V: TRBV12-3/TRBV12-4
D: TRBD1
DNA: TGTGCCAGCAGTTCGGGACAGGGGGCAGGTATGGGTGTGAACACTGAAGCTTTCTTT
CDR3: CASSSGQGAGMGVNTEAFF

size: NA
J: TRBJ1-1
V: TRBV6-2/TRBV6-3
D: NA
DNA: TGTGCCAGCAGTTATTCAGGTGTTCAGGGCACTGAAGCTTTCTTT
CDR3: CASSYSGVQGTEAFF

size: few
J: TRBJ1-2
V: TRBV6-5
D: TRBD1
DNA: TGTGCCAGCAGTTACTCGATTGGACAGGTCTATGGCTACACCTTC
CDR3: CASSYSIGQVYGYTF

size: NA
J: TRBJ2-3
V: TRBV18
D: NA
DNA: TGTGCCAGCTCACCGGGCCCAGATACGCAGTATTTT
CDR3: CASSPGPDTQYF

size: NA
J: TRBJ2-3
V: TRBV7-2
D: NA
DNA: TGTGCCAGCAGCCTAAATCCCCCCACAGATACGCAGTATTTT
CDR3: CASSLNPPTDTQYF

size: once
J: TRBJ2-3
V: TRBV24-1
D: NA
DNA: TGTGCCACCAGTGGGGGGCCAGCCAACACAGATACGCAGTATTTT
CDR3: CATSGGPANTDTQYF

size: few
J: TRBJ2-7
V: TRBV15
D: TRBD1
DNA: TGTGCCACCAGCACGCGGGACAGGGTTTACGAGCAGTACTTC
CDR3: CATSTRDRVYEQYF

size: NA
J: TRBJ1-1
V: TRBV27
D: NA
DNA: TGTGCCAGCAGGGGACGGATGAACACTGAAGCTTTCTTT
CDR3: CASRGRMNTEAFF

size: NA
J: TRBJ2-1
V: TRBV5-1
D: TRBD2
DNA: TGCGCCAGCAGCTTGGTTGTCGGGGGGAAAGGCGATGAGCAGTTCTTC
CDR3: CASSLVVGGKGDEQFF

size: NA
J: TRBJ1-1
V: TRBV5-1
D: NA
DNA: TGCGCCAGCAGCTTGCCCAGCCAGGGAAGCTCTGAAGCTTTCTTT
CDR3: CASSLPSQGSSEAFF

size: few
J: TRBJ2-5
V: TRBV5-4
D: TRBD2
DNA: TGTGCCAGCAGCTTGGGCACGACTAGCACAGAGACCCAGTACTTC
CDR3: CASSLGTTSTETQYF

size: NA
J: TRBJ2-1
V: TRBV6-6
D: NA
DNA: TGTGCCAGCAGTTATAGACCCGTCTACAATGAGCAGTTCTTC
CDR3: CASSYRPVYNEQFF

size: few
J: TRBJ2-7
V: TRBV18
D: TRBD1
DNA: TGTGCCAGCTCACTTACCTCGACAGGGGTTGGGTACGAGCAGTACTTC
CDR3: CASSLTSTGVGYEQYF

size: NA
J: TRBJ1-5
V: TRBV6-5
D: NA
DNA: TGTGCCAGCAGTTACTCGGCAGAGGTTCAGCCCCAGCATTTT
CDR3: CASSYSAEVQPQHF

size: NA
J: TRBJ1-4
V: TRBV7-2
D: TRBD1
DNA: TGTGCCAGCAGCGCCGACAGGGTCAATGAAAAACTGTTTTTT
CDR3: CASSADRVNEKLFF

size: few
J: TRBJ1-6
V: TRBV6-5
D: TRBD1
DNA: TGTGCCAGCAGTTACTCGCCGACAGGGGACCTTAATTCACCCCTCCACTTT
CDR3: CASSYSPTGDLNSPLHF

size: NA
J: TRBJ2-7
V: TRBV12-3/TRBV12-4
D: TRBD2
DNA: TGTGCCAGCAGTCCTATTTGGACTAGCGGGGGGGTGAACGAGCAGTACTTC
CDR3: CASSPIWTSGGVNEQYF

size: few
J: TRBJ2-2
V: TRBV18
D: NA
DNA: TGTGCCAGCTCACCCTCGATTCTGCGAATCACCGGGGAGCTGTTTTTT
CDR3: CASSPSILRITGELFF

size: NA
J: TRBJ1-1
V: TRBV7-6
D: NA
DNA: TGTGCCAGCACGGGGCAGGTTATTGAAGCTTTCTTT
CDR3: CASTGQVIEAFF

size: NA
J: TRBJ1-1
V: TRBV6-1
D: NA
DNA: TGTGCCAGCAGTGAAGTACAAGGGACTGAAGCTTTCTTT
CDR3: CASSEVQGTEAFF

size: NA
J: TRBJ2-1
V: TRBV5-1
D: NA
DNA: TGCGCCAGCAGTGGACAGACAAACAATGAGCAGTTCTTC
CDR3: CASSGQTNNEQFF

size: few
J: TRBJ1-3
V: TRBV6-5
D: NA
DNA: TGTGCCAGCAGGGACGGGAGTTGGGGGCAAAGAAACACCATATATTTT
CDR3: CASRDGSWGQRNTIYF

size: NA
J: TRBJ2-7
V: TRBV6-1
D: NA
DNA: TGTGCCAGCAGTTCAGGGCCCTACGAGCAGTACTTC
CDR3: CASSSGPYEQYF

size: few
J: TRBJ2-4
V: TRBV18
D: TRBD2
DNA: TGTGCCAGCTCACCCGACGGGGGGGCCGGCGACATTCAGTACTTC
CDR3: CASSPDGGAGDIQYF

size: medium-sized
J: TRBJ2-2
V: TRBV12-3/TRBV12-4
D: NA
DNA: TGTGCCAGCAGTCTAGGACAGACGGGGGAGCTGTTTTTT
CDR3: CASSLGQTGELFF

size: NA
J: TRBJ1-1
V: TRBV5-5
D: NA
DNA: TGTGCCAGCAGCTTCGGAGACACGTACACTGAAGCTTTCTTT
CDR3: CASSFGDTYTEAFF

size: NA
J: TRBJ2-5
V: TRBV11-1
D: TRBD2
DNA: TGTGCCAGCAGCCGCGGGGGGGGTCAAGAGACCCAGTACTTC
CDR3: CASSRGGGQETQYF

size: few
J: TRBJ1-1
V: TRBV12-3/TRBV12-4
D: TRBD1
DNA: TGTGCCAGCAGTCCCGGGACAGGAGTACGCACTGAAGCTTTCTTT
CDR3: CASSPGTGVRTEAFF

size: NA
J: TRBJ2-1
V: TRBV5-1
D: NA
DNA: TGCGCCAGCAGCGCGACCCTTGGCGAGGGTAATGAGCAGTTCTTC
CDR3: CASSATLGEGNEQFF

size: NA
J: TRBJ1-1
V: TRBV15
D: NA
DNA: TGTGCCACCAGCAGAGGCACAGGGTTCTCCGACACTGAAGCTTTCTTT
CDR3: CATSRGTGFSDTEAFF

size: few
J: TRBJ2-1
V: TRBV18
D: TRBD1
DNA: TGTGCCAGCTCACCACCGTCTGGACAGGGTGAGCAGTTCTTC
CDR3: CASSPPSGQGEQFF

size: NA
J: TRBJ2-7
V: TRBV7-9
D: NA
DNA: TGTGCCAGCAGCCCTCTAGCGTCCTCCTACGAGCAGTACTTC
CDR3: CASSPLASSYEQYF

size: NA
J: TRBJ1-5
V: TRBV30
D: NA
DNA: TGTGCCTGGAGTGTGCAGGAACGGCGGGGGCAGCCCCAGCATTTT
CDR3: CAWSVQERRGQPQHF